One and the same sample provided the 29 T cell receptor beta chains below, sequenced in a study of shared clonotypes between healthy human individuals. Using immunoSEQ multiplex PCR, the repertoire was profiled, and TCRdb retains in-frame clones only, with some absent. Among about 1.5 million clones listed, 95% to 99% were seen once. Material: naive CD4+ T cells sorted from blood. The subset is: CD45RA+ positively selected. Receptors were obtained from a man in his thirties or forties in good health.

The CDR3 protein is CATRGGQRNTEAFF. Here the CDR3 DNA reads TGTGCCACCCGTGGGGGACAGAGGAACACTGAAGCTTTCTTT. The chain uses TRBV15 and TRBJ1-1; TRBD1 matches at 7 bases. Germline loops: CDR1 LNHNV, CDR2 YYDKDF (reference sequence). This CDR3 has 14 residues. V was clipped by 8 bases and J by 1 base; unmatched bases: 7.

The chain employs TRBV11-2 and TRBJ2-7, with 9 bases aligning to TRBD1. The ends lost 1 base at V and 5 bases at J; junction bases unmatched: 6. Germline CDR1 reads SGHAT; CDR2 reads FQNNGV. The CDR3 is 15 amino acids. The chain's CDR3 is CASSLGLTGGDEQYF. CDR3 nucleotides: TGTGCCAGCAGCTTAGGGTTGACAGGGGGGGACGAGCAGTACTTC.

The genes are TRBV2 and TRBJ2-7, with D hard to call. Germline assignment: CDR1 SNHLY and CDR2 FYNNEI. V was cut by 5 bases and J by 0 bases, with 11 bases left in between. CDR3 length: 14 residues. In DNA form, the CDR3 reads TGTGCCAGCAGTATGCGCCAGAGCTCCTACGAGCAGTACTTC. Its protein product is CASSMRQSSYEQYF.

The chain employs TRBV18 and TRBJ1-4, with TRBD1 as a possible D gene (5 bases). Trimming removed 1 base at V and 8 bases at J, with 14 bases between. CDR1 and CDR2 from the germline V gene are KGHSH and LQKENI. The length of the CDR3 is 15 residues. The CDR3 region is CASSPLSGTQEKLFF. The CDR3 DNA reads as TGTGCCAGCTCACCACTCAGTGGGACGCAGGAAAAACTGTTTTTT.

V is TRBV11-2 and J is TRBJ2-1; the D gene is possibly TRBD2 (5 bases). CDR3 length: 11 residues. Germline V gene sequence: CDR1 SGHAT, CDR2 FQNNGV. V was clipped by 4 bases and J by 12 bases, with 10 bases between them. Here the CDR3 DNA reads TGTGCCAGCAGCTCCCGGGAACCGCAGTTCTTC. Amino acid sequence: CASSSREPQFF.

Note on this clone: This sample also contains other DNA sequences that code for the same CDR3. J is TRBJ2-3 and V is TRBV19; D unclear. The CDR3 runs 12 residues. Trimming left V 3 bases short and J 4 bases short, with 5 bases between. The germline V gene has CDR1 LNHDA and CDR2 SQIVND (reference sequence). The CDR3 nucleotides are TGTGCCAGTAGTATTACCCCAGATACGCAGTATTTT. This sequence encodes CASSITPDTQYF.

The chain combines TRBV5-1 with TRBJ2-5; D is unresolved. V lost 1 base, J lost 4 bases, and 26 bases lay in between. Germline V gene sequence: CDR1 SGHRS, CDR2 YFSETQ. The CDR3 extends over 19 amino acids. The CDR3 region has the DNA TGCGCCAGCAGCTTGCCGAGAAGATCCCCAACTTACTCGGGAGAGACCCAGTACTTC. This translates into CASSLPRRSPTYSGETQYF.

The V call is TRBV10-1, the J call TRBJ1-4; D is unresolved. The V end lost 0 bases, the J end lost 3 bases, and 8 bases lay between the germline ends. This CDR3 region has 15 residues. The germline CDR1 and CDR2 sequences are WNHNN and SYGVQD (reference sequence). This CDR3 is CASSESLSANEKLFF. CDR3 DNA sequence: TGCGCCAGCAGTGAGTCTCTATCTGCTAATGAAAAACTGTTTTTT.

This chain links TRBV2 with TRBJ2-7, with a possible D match to TRBD1 (6 bases). The germline V gene has CDR1 SNHLY and CDR2 FYNNEI. V was clipped by 7 bases and J by 0 bases, with 10 bases between them. The CDR3 is 13 amino acids. CDR3 sequence reads: CASNLGHSYEQYF. In DNA, the CDR3 is TGTGCCAGCAACCTGGGACACTCCTACGAGCAGTACTTC.

The chain combines TRBV19 with TRBJ2-5, with 14 bases identical to TRBD2. Losses at the gene ends were 4 bases for V and 2 bases for J; bases not matched to a gene: 9. The CDR3 is 18 residues long. CDR1 is LNHDA and CDR2 is SQIVND in the germline V gene (reference sequence). The CDR3 protein is CASSNPGLAGDGQETQYF. DNA of the CDR3: TGTGCCAGTAGTAACCCGGGACTAGCGGGAGATGGGCAAGAGACCCAGTACTTC.

This clone was recorded only once. The J gene is TRBJ1-3, the V gene TRBV19, with D uncertain. This CDR3 is 12 amino acids long. V lost 5 bases, J lost 1 base, and 3 bases lay in between. Germline V lookup: CDR1 LNHDA, CDR2 SQIVND (reference sequence). CDR3 DNA: TGTGCCAGTAGTCCTTCTGGAAACACCATATATTTT. Translation: CASSPSGNTIYF.

V is TRBV28 and J is TRBJ2-7, with unresolved D. CDR1 and CDR2 from the germline V gene are MDHEN and SYDVKM. This CDR3 has 12 residues. Between the trimmed V and J ends, which lost 8 bases and 0 bases, there was a span of 8 bases. The chain's CDR3 is CASGSYSYEQYF. The CDR3, as DNA: TGTGCCAGCGGATCGTACTCCTACGAGCAGTACTTC.

This chain uses TRBV5-1 with TRBJ1-1; D not resolved. The CDR3 runs 14 residues. Trimming pared 0 bases from V and 3 bases from J, leaving 9 bases between. CDR1 SGHRS and CDR2 YFSETQ come from the germline V gene. CDR3 sequence (DNA): TGCGCCAGCAGCTTGGACCCGGGTGACACTGAAGCTTTCTTT. Amino acid sequence: CASSLDPGDTEAFF.

Concerning this clone itself: The junction departs from the called germline gene at one end, perhaps through a read error. V usage is TRBV7-9 and J usage is TRBJ2-3; D is undetermined. CDR1 SEHNR and CDR2 FQNEAQ come from the germline V gene (reference sequence). The CDR3 spans 13 residues. The CDR3 reads CASSLIPSEPDDF. CDR3 DNA sequence: TGTGCCAGCAGCTTAATCCCCAGCGAGCCCGATGATTTT.

The chain's CDR3 is CAWRETGGGYGYTF. The CDR3 DNA is TGTGCCTGGAGAGAGACAGGGGGAGGATATGGCTACACCTTC. The rearrangement links TRBV30 to TRBJ1-2; TRBD1 agrees at 9 bases. Germline CDR1 and CDR2: GTSNPN and SVGIG (reference sequence). V lost 3 bases and J lost 5; bases outside the gene matches: 7. This CDR3 has 14 residues. The full variable domain, completed using reference TRBV30 and TRBJ1-2, is SQTIHQWPATLVQPVGSPLSLECTVEGTSNPNLYWYRQAAGRGLQLLFYSVGIGQISSEVPQNLSASRPQDRQFILSSKKLLLSDSGFYLCAWRETGGGYGYTFGSGTRLTVV.

The chain joins TRBV5-1 to TRBJ1-5; no firm D call. The CDR3 length is 15 residues. Trimming left V 0 bases short and J 1 base short, with 8 bases between. Germline assignment: CDR1 SGHRS and CDR2 YFSETQ. CDR3 DNA sequence: TGCGCCAGCAGCTTGGGGGCCCAGAGCAATCAGCCCCAGCATTTT. This translates into CASSLGAQSNQPQHF. The full variable domain, completed using reference TRBV5-1 and TRBJ1-5, is KAGVTQTPRYLIKTRGQQVTLSCSPISGHRSVSWYQQTPGQGLQFLFEYFSETQRNKGNFPGRFSGRQFSNSRSEMNVSTLELGDSALYLCASSLGAQSNQPQHFGDGTRLSIL.

The chain couples TRBV9 to TRBJ1-2; no definite D call. Germline V gene data show CDR1 as SGDLS and CDR2 as YYNGEE. Between the trimmed V and J ends, which lost 4 bases and 7 bases, there was a span of 17 bases. This CDR3 comprises 14 residues. CDR3 sequence reads: CASSLDDLAAGYTF. The DNA for the CDR3 is TGTGCCAGCAGCCTGGATGATTTAGCGGCTGGCTACACCTTC.

This clone was counted a single time. This CDR3 is CASSPDRAAGNTIYF. In DNA, the CDR3 is TGTGCCAGCAGCCCGGACAGGGCGGCTGGAAACACCATATATTTT. The gene calls are TRBV7-3 and TRBJ1-3, with 8 bases fitting TRBD1. The junction had 5 bases not matched to a gene; V was cut back by 5 bases and J by 2 bases. The germline V gene encodes CDR1 SGHTA and CDR2 FQGTGA. There are 15 residues in the CDR3.

For the CDR3, the DNA is TGTGCCAGCAGTCTAATCGGGAGGGCCAGCAATGAGCAGTTCTTC. It codes for CASSLIGRASNEQFF. This sequence joins TRBV28 and TRBJ2-1; TRBD2 agrees at 8 bases. The germline V gene has CDR1 MDHEN and CDR2 SYDVKM. This CDR3 is 15 amino acids long. V was clipped by 5 bases and J by 6 bases; unmatched bases: 9.

This chain links TRBV9 with TRBJ2-2; D perhaps matches TRBD2 (6 bases). CDR1 is SGDLS, CDR2 YYNGEE, per germline. The germline V and J ends were trimmed by 3 bases and 0 bases, with 12 bases remaining between them. The CDR3 length is 16 residues. The CDR3 is CASSARGTPNTGELFF. Written as DNA, the CDR3 is TGTGCCAGCAGCGCCCGCGGGACCCCGAACACCGGGGAGCTGTTTTTT. The variable domain in full, completed from reference TRBV9 and TRBJ2-2, reads DSGVTQTPKHLITATGQRVTLRCSPRSGDLSVYWYQQSLDQGLQFLIQYYNGEERAKGNILERFSAQQFPDLHSELNLSSLELGDSALYFCASSARGTPNTGELFFGEGSRLTVL.

The rearrangement joins TRBV7-6 to TRBJ2-5, with 10 bases that match TRBD2. Germline V gene data show CDR1 as SGHVS and CDR2 as FNYEAQ. With V trimmed by 5 bases and J by 4 bases, 10 bases remained unmatched. CDR3 length: 16 residues. The chain's CDR3 is CASSGLAGEGGETQYF. DNA of the CDR3: TGTGCCAGCAGCGGTCTAGCGGGAGAGGGGGGAGAGACCCAGTACTTC.

The chain is built from TRBV7-2 and TRBJ2-7, with D unclear. V was clipped by 0 bases and J by 2 bases, with 17 bases between them. CDR1 and CDR2 from the germline V gene are SGHTA and FQGNSA. CDR3 length equals 17 residues. This chain's CDR3 is CASSLAIVGILTYEQYF. In nucleotides, the CDR3 is TGTGCCAGCAGCTTAGCGATAGTTGGGATACTCACCTACGAGCAGTACTTC.

This chain joins TRBV25-1 and TRBJ2-5; TRBD1 might be the D (6 bases). The V gene's germline CDR1 is MGHDK and CDR2 SYGVNS. V was trimmed by 6 bases and J by 3 bases, leaving 11 bases between them. CDR3 length equals 13 residues. CDR3 amino acids: CASRGAGKETQYF. For the CDR3, the DNA is TGTGCCAGCAGGGGGGCAGGCAAAGAGACCCAGTACTTC. Supplemented by reference TRBV25-1 and TRBJ2-5, the full variable domain reads EADIYQTPRYLVIGTGKKITLECSQTMGHDKMYWYQQDPGMELHLIHYSYGVNSTEKGDLSSESTVSRIRTEHFPLTLESARPSHTSQYLCASRGAGKETQYFGPGTRLLVL.

The V gene is TRBV18, the J gene TRBJ1-3, with D possibly being TRBD1 (6 bases). The CDR3 extends over 17 amino acids. Germline lookup yields CDR1 KGHSH and CDR2 LQKENI. Trimming shortened V by 1 base and J by 0 bases, and 13 bases separated the two germline ends. The CDR3 nucleotides read TGTGCCAGCTCACCACTGGGGGCAGGGAGCTCTGGAAACACCATATATTTT. Residues: CASSPLGAGSSGNTIYF.

Remarks on this clone: The sample carries other DNA sequences with the same CDR3. The chain joins TRBV6-5 to TRBJ1-1; weak D call: TRBD1 (5 bases). CDR3 length equals 15 residues. Germline lookup yields CDR1 MNHEY and CDR2 SVGAGI. The V and J ends lost 0 bases and 1 base respectively, with 9 bases between them. CDR3 sequence: CASSYSGQGNTEAFF. The CDR3 DNA is TGTGCCAGCAGTTACTCTGGGCAGGGGAACACTGAAGCTTTCTTT.

The chain uses TRBV28 and TRBJ1-5; 9 positions agree with TRBD1. The germline CDR1 and CDR2 sequences are MDHEN and SYDVKM. This CDR3 contains 15 residues. V gave up 5 bases and J gave up 4 bases; unmatched junction bases: 6. The CDR3 reads CASSEWDRDNQPQHF. CDR3 in DNA: TGTGCCAGCAGTGAATGGGACAGGGATAATCAGCCCCAGCATTTT.

This chain uses TRBV7-6 with TRBJ2-2; a possible D gene is TRBD1 (5 bases). Trimming took 3 bases from V and 0 from J, leaving 17 bases between them. The CDR3 is 18 residues long. The germline gives CDR1 SGHVS, CDR2 FNYEAQ. The CDR3 loop is CASSFLGPESANTGELFF. CDR3 nucleotides: TGTGCCAGCAGCTTTTTGGGGCCCGAGAGCGCGAACACCGGGGAGCTGTTTTTT.

The CDR3 spells CASSPPTGGNYGYTF. In DNA, the CDR3 is TGTGCCAGCTCACCCCCAACTGGGGGAAACTATGGCTACACCTTC. The chain combines TRBV18 with TRBJ1-2; TRBD1 is a possible D gene (5 bases). The germline V gene encodes CDR1 KGHSH and CDR2 LQKENI. The CDR3 has 15 residues. Trimming removed 3 bases from V and 2 bases from J, with 13 bases in between.

The V call is TRBV5-6, the J call TRBJ1-3, with D perhaps matching TRBD1 (5 bases). Between the trimmed V and J ends, which lost 2 bases and 0 bases, there was a span of 9 bases. Germline lookup yields CDR1 SGHDT and CDR2 YYEEEE. CDR3 length: 15 residues. CDR3 sequence: CASSFDSRSGNTIYF. DNA of the CDR3: TGTGCCAGCAGCTTCGACAGCCGCTCTGGAAACACCATATATTTT.